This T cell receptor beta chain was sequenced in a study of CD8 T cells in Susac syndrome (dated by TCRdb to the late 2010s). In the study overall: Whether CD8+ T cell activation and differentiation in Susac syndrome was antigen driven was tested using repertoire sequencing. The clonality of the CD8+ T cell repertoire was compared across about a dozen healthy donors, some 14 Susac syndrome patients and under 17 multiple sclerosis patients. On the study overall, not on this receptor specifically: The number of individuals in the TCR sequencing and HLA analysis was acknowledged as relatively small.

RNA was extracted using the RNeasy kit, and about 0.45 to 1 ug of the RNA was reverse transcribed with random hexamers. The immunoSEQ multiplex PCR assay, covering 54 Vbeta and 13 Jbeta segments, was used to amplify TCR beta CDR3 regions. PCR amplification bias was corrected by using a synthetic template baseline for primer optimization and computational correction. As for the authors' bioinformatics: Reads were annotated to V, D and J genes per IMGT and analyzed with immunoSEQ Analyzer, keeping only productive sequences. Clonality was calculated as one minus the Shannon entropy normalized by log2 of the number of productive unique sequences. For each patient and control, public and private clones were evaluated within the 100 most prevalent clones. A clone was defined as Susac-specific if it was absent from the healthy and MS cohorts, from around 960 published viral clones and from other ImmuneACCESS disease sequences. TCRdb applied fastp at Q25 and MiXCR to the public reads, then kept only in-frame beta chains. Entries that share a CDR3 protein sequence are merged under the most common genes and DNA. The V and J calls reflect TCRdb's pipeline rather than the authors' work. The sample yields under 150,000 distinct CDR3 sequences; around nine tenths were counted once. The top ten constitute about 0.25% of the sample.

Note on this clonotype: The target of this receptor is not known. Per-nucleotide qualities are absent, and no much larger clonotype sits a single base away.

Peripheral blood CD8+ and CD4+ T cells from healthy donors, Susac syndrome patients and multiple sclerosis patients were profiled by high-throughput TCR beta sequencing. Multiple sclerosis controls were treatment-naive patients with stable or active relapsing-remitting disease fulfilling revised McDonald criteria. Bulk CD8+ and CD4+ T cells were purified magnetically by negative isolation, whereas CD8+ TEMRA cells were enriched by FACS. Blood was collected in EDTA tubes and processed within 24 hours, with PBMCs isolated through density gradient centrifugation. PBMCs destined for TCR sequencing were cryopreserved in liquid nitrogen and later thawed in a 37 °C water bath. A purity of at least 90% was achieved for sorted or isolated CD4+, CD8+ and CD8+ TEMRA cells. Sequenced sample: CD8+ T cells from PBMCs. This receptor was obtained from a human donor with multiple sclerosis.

The bases are TGCGCCAGCAGCCGGGTATCCCAAGAGACCCAGTACTTC. Its protein is CASSRVSQETQYF. The sequence joins TRBV4-1 to TRBJ2-5, with no D gene named confidently. The germline V gene gives CDR1 as MGHRA and CDR2 as YSYEKL. Including the terminal cysteine and phenylalanine, the CDR3 comprises 13 residues. Left in the record is the CDR3 DNA by itself, 39 bases read in frame from the first base. V was cut back by 4 bases and J by 1 base, leaving a gap of 7 bases between them.